This is a list of T cell receptor beta chains from one sample in a study of post-analysis software for immune sequencing data. TCRdb analysed the PCR reads with MiXCR anew, one entry per CDR3 protein. The table includes 550,000 to 700,000 distinct CDR3 sequences, 44% detected once. Sequences were obtained from blood. These receptors were obtained from a girl aged 5 to 17 with multiple sclerosis. Both conserved end residues are trimmed from each CDR3. The D gene is left open where the match is weak.

v_gene	d_gene	CDR3aa
TRBV12-3/TRBV12-4	TRBD1	ASSLKDRPTYEQY
TRBV20-1	.	SARRGERETQY
TRBV6-1	.	ASSHLEQF
TRBV4-1	.	ASSQEGSRTEAF
TRBV12-5	.	ASGLVWVWGQSSYEQY
TRBV10-3	TRBD1	AIGGQGGDYGYT
TRBV3-1	.	ASSQDSDGYT
TRBV27	TRBD1	ASSSYSQTGGETQY
TRBV7-2	.	ASSPGLPERGGYT
TRBV6-5	.	ASSYQRSSYNEQF
TRBV12-3/TRBV12-4	.	ASSLMILGSPLH
TRBV12-3/TRBV12-4	TRBD2	ASTPGLALGNEQF
TRBV6-1	.	ASSGTAPTDTQY
TRBV15	.	ATSSTGTNYGYT
TRBV5-5	.	ASSPHLREHTDTQY
TRBV9	.	ASSAGGTVSTDTQY
TRBV5-1	.	ASSLTAQMDSPLH
TRBV4-1	.	ASSLGYFNEQF
TRBV3-1	.	ASSQPHGWSYNEQF
TRBV20-1	TRBD1	SAADRGRADTQY
TRBV5-1	TRBD1	ASSVRDRYSNEQF
TRBV5-1	TRBD1	ASSLPPGQGPQY